The 13 T cell receptor beta chains in this list originate from one sample, sequenced in a study of post-analysis software for immune sequencing data. Study-wide results and caveats: Five or six TRBV segments, including TRBV5-6, TRBV5-1 and TRBV20-1, were more frequent in patients than controls.

TCR beta cDNA libraries included unique molecular identifiers. MiXCR was run by TCRdb on the PCR reads, yielding one entry per CDR3 protein. The table includes hundreds of thousands of distinct CDR3 sequences, approximately 30% detected once. Their antigens are not known. The sample consisted of blood. The receptor source for this set is a girl under 18 with multiple sclerosis.

This clonotype has at least ten counts. The V and J genes are TRBV6-5 and TRBJ2-5, with no clear D. Germline V gives CDR1 MNHEY, CDR2 SVGAGI. Between the trimmed V and J ends, which lost 0 bases and 5 bases, there was a span of 7 bases. There are 13 residues in the CDR3. The CDR3 DNA is TGTGCCAGCAGTTACTCTAGCACGGAGACCCAGTACTTC. Translated, it gives CASSYSSTETQYF.

This clonotype was found a few times. Here the CDR3 reads CASSETGGGNYGYTF. CDR3 nucleotides: TGTGCCAGCAGTGAAACAGGGGGTGGTAACTATGGCTACACCTTC. The rearrangement uses TRBV2 and TRBJ1-2; 8 bases agree with TRBD1. Losses at the gene ends were 2 bases for V and 1 base for J; bases not matched to a gene: 3. CDR1 is SNHLY and CDR2 is FYNNEI in the germline V gene. The CDR3 has 15 residues.

This clonotype was found a few times. With a much larger clone just one base away, this may be a read error. V gene TRBV10-3 combines with J gene TRBJ2-3; possibly TRBD1 for D (6 bases). Trimming removed 10 bases from V and 3 bases from J, with 17 bases in between. This CDR3 has 14 residues. Germline loops: CDR1 ENHRY, CDR2 SYGVKD. The CDR3 sequence is CATQCGGQTDTQYF. The CDR3 region has the DNA TGTGCCACCCAATGCGGCGGACAGACAGATACGCAGTATTTT.

This chain links TRBV15 with TRBJ2-5; D ambiguous. This CDR3 contains 14 residues. The V end lost 5 bases, the J end lost 5 bases, and 15 bases lay between the germline ends. Germline lookup yields CDR1 LNHNV and CDR2 YYDKDF (reference sequence). DNA for the CDR3: TGTGCCACCAGCTTCCGGACCCCGAGGGAGACCCAGTACTTC. Protein: CATSFRTPRETQYF. Looking up the rest from reference TRBV15 and TRBJ2-5 gives the full variable domain: DAMVIQNPRYQVTQFGKPVTLSCSQTLNHNVMYWYQQKSSQAPKLLFHYYDKDFNNEADTPDNFQSRRPNTSFCFLDIRSPGLGDTAMYLCATSFRTPRETQYFGPGTRLLVL.

This clonotype was counted a few times. The genes are TRBV12-3 or TRBV12-4 and TRBJ2-1; D perhaps matches TRBD1 (6 bases). Trimming took 1 base from V and 6 from J, leaving 10 bases between them. CDR3 length: 14 residues. The CDR3 nucleotides read TGTGCCAGCAGTTTAGTATCCAGGGGCAATGAGCAGTTCTTC. This sequence encodes CASSLVSRGNEQFF.

This clonotype came up a few times. V and J are TRBV29-1 and TRBJ1-4; D might be TRBD1 (5 bases). V was cut by 4 bases and J by 8 bases, with 23 bases left in between. This CDR3 region has 16 residues. Germline V gene sequence: CDR1 SQVTM, CDR2 ANQGSEA. CDR3 coding DNA: TGCAGCGTTGGAGACAGCCCGGTCCGACGAGGAGAAAAACTGTTTTTT. Its protein product is CSVGDSPVRRGEKLFF.

There are a few counts of this clonotype. The chain is built from TRBV6-5 and TRBJ2-3, with TRBD2 matching 12 bases. With V trimmed by 2 bases and J by 1 base, 10 bases remained unmatched. This CDR3 is built from 19 residues. Germline CDR1 and CDR2: MNHEY and SVGAGI. In DNA form, the CDR3 reads TGTGCCAGCAGTTACGGCACTAGCGGGGGGCCTCACCGCACAGATACGCAGTATTTT. This encodes CASSYGTSGGPHRTDTQYF.

This clonotype has just a few counts. The gene calls are TRBV2 and TRBJ1-2, with 8 bases identical to TRBD1. This CDR3 contains 15 residues. The junction had 6 bases not matched to a gene; V was cut back by 6 bases and J by 0 bases. CDR1 SNHLY and CDR2 FYNNEI come from the germline V gene. The CDR3 nucleotides read TGTGCCAGCAGGGCTGACAGGGGCACTAACTATGGCTACACCTTC. Residues: CASRADRGTNYGYTF. The whole variable domain, filled in from reference TRBV2 and TRBJ1-2, reads EPEVTQTPSHQVTQMGQEVILRCVPISNHLYFYWYRQILGQKVEFLVSFYNNEISEKSEIFDDQFSVERPDGSNFTLKIRSTKLEDSAMYFCASRADRGTNYGYTFGSGTRLTVV.

The J gene is TRBJ1-4, the V gene TRBV19; D gene uncertain. V lost 9 bases, J lost 0 bases, and 17 bases lay in between. This CDR3 has 16 amino acids. Germline V CDR1 and CDR2: LNHDA, SQIVND (reference sequence). The CDR3 region is CASVQAAVATNEKLFF. The CDR3 region has the DNA TGTGCCAGCGTTCAGGCAGCGGTTGCAACTAATGAAAAACTGTTTTTT.

This clonotype has only a few counts. The chain employs TRBV11-1 and TRBJ2-1; 7 positions match TRBD2. Per germline, CDR1 SGHAT and CDR2 FQDESV (reference sequence). CDR3 size: 15 residues. The trim removed 2 bases at V and 6 bases at J, leaving 7 bases unmatched. CDR3: CASSLKLAAPNEQFF. The CDR3 DNA reads TGTGCCAGCAGCTTAAAGCTAGCGGCACCCAATGAGCAGTTCTTC.

This clonotype occurred once. Germline and junction disagree at one end, which may indicate a read error. The CDR3 protein is CASSLAVGAYNEQFF. CDR3 nucleotides: TGTGCCAGCAGTCTAGCGGTCGGGGCCTACAATGAGCAGTTCTTC. V is TRBV12-3 or TRBV12-4 and J is TRBJ2-1; 7 bases match TRBD2. The CDR3 loop spans 15 amino acids.

V usage is TRBV10-3 and J usage is TRBJ1-1, with TRBD1 as a possible D gene (5 bases). The CDR3 extends over 14 amino acids. Per the germline V gene, CDR1 is ENHRY and CDR2 is SYGVKD. Between the trimmed V and J ends, which lost 11 bases and 0 bases, there was a span of 16 bases. CDR3 DNA sequence: TGTGCCGTAAGTTCCAGGGCTATGAACACTGAAGCTTTCTTT. Translating it yields CAVSSRAMNTEAFF.

The chain recombines TRBV5-5 with TRBJ1-5; D ambiguous. The CDR3 runs 17 residues. Trimming cost V 2 bases and J 0 bases, with 15 bases left between them. Per germline, CDR1 SGHKS and CDR2 YYEKEE (reference sequence). CDR3 sequence reads: CASSFSPELNSNQPQHF. The CDR3 nucleotides read TGTGCCAGCAGCTTTTCTCCAGAACTAAATAGCAATCAGCCCCAGCATTTT.